This entry features one T cell receptor (beta chain) sequence. Its antigen is unknown. No much larger clone exists at a distance of one base, and base qualities are not known. The entry originates in a study of shared clonotypes between healthy human individuals (dated by TCRdb to 2020 to 2021). A note on the overall study: The cohort comprised two women and a few men aged 18 to 49 years. For each donor, three plates each were used for CD4 naive and CD4 memory, two plates were used for CD8 naive, and one plate was used for CD8 memory. To increase sequencing depth and limit assay-specific biases, different laboratories used diverse techniques to prepare libraries and sequence TCR repertoires. Each donor's leukapheresis produced roughly between roughly 0.94 and 9.5 billion PBMCs. To estimate repertoire size and how much clonotypes are shared between individuals, the study performed deep sequencing of blood TCR repertoires from about 5 healthy adults.

Germline trimming amounts to 0 bases on V and 0 bases on J, with 4 as the count of junction bases outside the gene matches. From the cysteine through the phenylalanine, the CDR3 covers 16 amino acids. Here the CDR3 DNA is all that survives: 48 bases in frame from base 1. As encoded in the germline V gene (reference sequence), CDR1 is MNHNY while CDR2 is SVGAGI. Using the deep immunoSEQ assay, TCR CDR3 regions were amplified from genomic DNA by multiplex PCR. Genomic DNA extracted from each cell subset was distributed evenly over all wells of several immunoSEQ 96-well plates, and each plate served as one replicate. Each replicate PCR for sorted subsets received about 210 ng genomic DNA, equal to tens of thousands of T cell genomes. Purified libraries were measured with a Qubit 3.0 fluorometer, size-checked on a Bioanalyzer 2100, and measured again with the KAPA Library Quantification kit. Every immunoSEQ 96-well plate was sequenced on a separate single-read 150-cycle Illumina NextSeq 550 flow cell. Processing in the source paper ran as follows. Because the immunoSEQ output held only junctional sequences and lacked quality scores, the filtering could not match the filtering applied to full-length reads. To assign V/J genes and CDR3, sequences were annotated using PyIR, a Python wrapper for IgBLAST v1.9, with IMGT germline references. Reads were removed for weak V/J assignments (E-value above 1e-6), missing CDR3, stop codons, out-of-frame junctions, or ambiguous translated residues. V3J clonotypes were defined by identical inferred V gene, J gene, and CDR3 amino acid sequence. To compute the percentage overlap between repertoires, the number of shared unique clonotypes was divided by the size of the smaller repertoire. Repertoire richness was assessed with RTK rarefaction, the Chao1 estimator, and Recon v2.1 estimates of unobserved clonotypes. Generation probabilities were computed with OLGA for all TCRbeta clonotypes obtained by the gDNA method from several donors. Held by TCRdb, this immuneACCESS table contains in-frame sequences only and omits some clones. Under half of the omission traces to an unresolved V gene where checked; the cause of the rest is unknown. V, J and clone size are those of that table, while D and trimming were read from the DNA. The sample data list 740,000 or so clones, and roughly 73% of these were observed just once. The ten largest make up around 2% of the sample.

The donors were healthy, HIV-negative adults who had no recently reported acute infections or vaccinations. Only Caucasian adults living in Nashville, Tennessee, USA were represented among the donors. CD4+ T cells were enriched by magnetic negative selection, after which naive cells were positively selected on CD45RA and the negative fraction was taken as the memory subset. Blood was collected by leukapheresis, and PBMCs were isolated by Ficoll-Histopaque density gradient centrifugation and then cryopreserved in liquid nitrogen vapor phase. Purity and quantity of every magnetically sorted T cell population were checked by analytical flow cytometry. Genomic DNA was isolated from every sorted fraction and measured by UV absorbance on a Nanodrop 2000c. What the research found in general, with its limitations: Pairwise subsampling led to the expectation that sequencing depth would affect the degree of clonotype sharing among donors. Naive subsets generally had larger estimated clonotype richness than memory subsets did. Because the study included a small number of donors, the genetic and exposure-history diversity represented was limited. Only blood was sampled, and tissue TCR repertoires likely differ from those in blood. Clonotypes shared by all four sorted-subset donors showed higher generation probabilities than non-shared clonotypes. Even with the large sequencing depth, rarefaction of the sorted-subset datasets indicated that sequencing was incomplete. Around 5.4% of naive CD4, roughly 3.6% of naive CD8, approximately 2.2% of memory CD4, and 0.4% of memory CD8 clonotypes were shared across several donors.

The receptor's source is a woman in her twenties or thirties in good health. Source material: memory CD4+ T cells sorted from blood. The sample's cell subset or site label, decoded: CD45RA-negative fraction. Here the chain combines TRBV6-6 and TRBJ2-7, with 8 bases matching TRBD2. Read as DNA, the sequence is TGTGCCAGCAGTTACTCGGGCGGGAGGAGCTCCTACGAGCAGTACTTC. The resulting protein is CASSYSGGRSSYEQYF.